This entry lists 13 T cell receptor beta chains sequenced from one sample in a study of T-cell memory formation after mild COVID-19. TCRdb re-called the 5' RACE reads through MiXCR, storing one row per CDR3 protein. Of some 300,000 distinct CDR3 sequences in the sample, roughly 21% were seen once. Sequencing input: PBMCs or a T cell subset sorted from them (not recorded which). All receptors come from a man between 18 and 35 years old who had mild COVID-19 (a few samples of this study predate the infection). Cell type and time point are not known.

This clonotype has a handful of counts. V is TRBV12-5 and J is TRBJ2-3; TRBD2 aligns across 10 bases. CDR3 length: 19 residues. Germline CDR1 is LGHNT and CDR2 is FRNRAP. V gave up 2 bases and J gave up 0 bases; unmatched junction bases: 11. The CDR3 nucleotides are TGTGCTAGTGGTTTGTTCGGGACTAGCGCAAACTCTAGCACAGATACGCAGTATTTT. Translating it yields CASGLFGTSANSSTDTQYF.

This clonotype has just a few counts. The CDR3 nucleotides read TGTGCCAGCAGTGACGACGAGCGGGGGGGCTACAATGAGCAGTTCTTC. This gives the protein CASSDDERGGYNEQFF. The chain is built from TRBV6-4 and TRBJ2-1, with TRBD2 matching 10 bases. Trimming took 2 bases from V and 3 from J; bases not matched to a gene: 4. The CDR3 consists of 16 residues. Germline values: CDR1 MRHNA, CDR2 SNTAGT.

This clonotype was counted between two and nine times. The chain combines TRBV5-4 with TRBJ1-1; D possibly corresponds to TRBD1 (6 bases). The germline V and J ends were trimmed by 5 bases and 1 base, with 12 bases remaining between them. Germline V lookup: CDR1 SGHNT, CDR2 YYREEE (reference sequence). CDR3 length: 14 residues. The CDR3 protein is CASRNGQSNTEAFF. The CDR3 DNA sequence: TGTGCCAGCAGGAACGGACAGTCGAACACTGAAGCTTTCTTT.

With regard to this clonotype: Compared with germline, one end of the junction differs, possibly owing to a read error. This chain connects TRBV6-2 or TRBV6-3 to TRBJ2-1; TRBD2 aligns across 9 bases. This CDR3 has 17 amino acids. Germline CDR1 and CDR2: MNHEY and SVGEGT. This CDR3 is CASGGMPGTSSHNEQFF. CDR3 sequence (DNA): TGTGCCAGCGGAGGAATGCCTGGGACTAGCTCCCACAATGAGCAGTTCTTC.

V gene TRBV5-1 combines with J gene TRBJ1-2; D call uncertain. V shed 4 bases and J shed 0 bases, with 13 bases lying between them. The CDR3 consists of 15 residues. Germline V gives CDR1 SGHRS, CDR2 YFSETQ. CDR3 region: CASSEEGTANYGYTF. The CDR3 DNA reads TGCGCCAGCAGCGAGGAGGGTACAGCTAACTATGGCTACACCTTC.

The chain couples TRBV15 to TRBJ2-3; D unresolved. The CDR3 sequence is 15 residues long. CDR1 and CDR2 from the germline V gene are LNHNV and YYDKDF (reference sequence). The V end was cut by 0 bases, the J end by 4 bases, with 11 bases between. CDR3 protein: CATSRDPKGPDTQYF. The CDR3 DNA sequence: TGTGCCACCAGCAGAGATCCCAAAGGTCCAGATACGCAGTATTTT.

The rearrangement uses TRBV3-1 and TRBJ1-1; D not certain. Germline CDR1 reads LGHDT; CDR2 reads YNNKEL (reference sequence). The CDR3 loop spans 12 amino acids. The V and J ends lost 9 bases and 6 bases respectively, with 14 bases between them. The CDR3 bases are TGTGCCAGAAGTCAAGTGCGGGCTGAAGCTTTCTTT. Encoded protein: CARSQVRAEAFF.

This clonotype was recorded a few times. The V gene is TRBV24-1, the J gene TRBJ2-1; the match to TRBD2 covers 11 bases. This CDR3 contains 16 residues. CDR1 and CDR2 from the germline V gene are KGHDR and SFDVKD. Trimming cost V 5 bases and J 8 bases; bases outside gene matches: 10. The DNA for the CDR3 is TGTGCCACCAGTGCCTCTAGCGGGGGGTTTAGGGATGAGCAGTTCTTC. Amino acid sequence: CATSASSGGFRDEQFF.

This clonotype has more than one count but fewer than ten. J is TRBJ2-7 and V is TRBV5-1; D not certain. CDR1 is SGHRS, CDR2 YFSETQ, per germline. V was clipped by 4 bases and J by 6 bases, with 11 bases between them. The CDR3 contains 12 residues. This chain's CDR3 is CASSLPPGEQYV. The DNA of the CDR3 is TGCGCCAGCAGCCTCCCGCCTGGCGAGCAGTACGTC.

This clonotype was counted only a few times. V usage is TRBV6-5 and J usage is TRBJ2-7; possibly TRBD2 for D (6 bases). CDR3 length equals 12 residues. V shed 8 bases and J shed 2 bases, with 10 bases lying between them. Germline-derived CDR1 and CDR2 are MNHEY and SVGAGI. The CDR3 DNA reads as TGTGCCAGCGGCGGGGCGGCCTACGAGCAGTACTTC. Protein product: CASGGAAYEQYF.

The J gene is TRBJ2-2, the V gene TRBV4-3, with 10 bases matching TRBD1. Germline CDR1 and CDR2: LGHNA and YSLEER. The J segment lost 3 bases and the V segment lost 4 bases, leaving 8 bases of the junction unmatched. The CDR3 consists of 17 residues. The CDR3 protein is CASSRLSGQGYTGELFF. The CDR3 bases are TGCGCCAGCAGCCGACTATCGGGACAGGGGTACACCGGGGAGCTGTTTTTT.

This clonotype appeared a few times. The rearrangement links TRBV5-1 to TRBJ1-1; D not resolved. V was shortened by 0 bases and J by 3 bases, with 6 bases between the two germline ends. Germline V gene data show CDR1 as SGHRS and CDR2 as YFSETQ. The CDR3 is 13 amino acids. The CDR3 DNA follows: TGCGCCAGCAGCTTGGAGAGCTACACTGAAGCTTTCTTT. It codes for CASSLESYTEAFF.

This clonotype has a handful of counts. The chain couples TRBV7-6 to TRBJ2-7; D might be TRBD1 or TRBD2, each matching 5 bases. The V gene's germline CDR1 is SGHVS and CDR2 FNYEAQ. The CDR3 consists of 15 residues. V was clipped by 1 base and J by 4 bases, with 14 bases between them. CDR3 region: CASSLGVSGPYEQYV. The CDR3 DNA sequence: TGTGCCAGCAGCTTAGGGGTTTCGGGGCCGTACGAGCAGTACGTC.